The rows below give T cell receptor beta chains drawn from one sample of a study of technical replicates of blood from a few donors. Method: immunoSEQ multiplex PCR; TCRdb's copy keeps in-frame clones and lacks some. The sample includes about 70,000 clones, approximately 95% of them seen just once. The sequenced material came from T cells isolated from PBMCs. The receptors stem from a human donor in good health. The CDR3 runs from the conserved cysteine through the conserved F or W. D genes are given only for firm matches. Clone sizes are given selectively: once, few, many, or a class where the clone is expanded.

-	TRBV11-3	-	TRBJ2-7	CASSLYYEQYF	TGTGCCAGCAGCTTATACTACGAGCAGTACTTC
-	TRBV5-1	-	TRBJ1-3	CASSLTGRPSIYF	TGCGCCAGCAGCCTAACAGGACGGCCTTCCATATATTTT
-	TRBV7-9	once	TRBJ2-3	CASPSGDPDTQYF	TGTGCCAGCCCATCTGGAGACCCAGATACGCAGTATTTT
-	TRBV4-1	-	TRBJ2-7	CASSQVEGITYEQYF	TGCGCCAGCAGCCAAGTGGAGGGGATCACCTACGAGCAGTACTTC
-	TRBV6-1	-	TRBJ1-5	CASSERVWDQGRSNQPQHF	TGTGCCAGCAGTGAAAGGGTTTGGGATCAGGGAAGGAGCAATCAGCCCCAGCATTTT
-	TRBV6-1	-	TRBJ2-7	CASSTDSASNYEQYF	TGTGCCAGCAGTACTGACAGTGCCTCTAACTACGAGCAGTACTTC
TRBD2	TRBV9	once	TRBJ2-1	CASRDPGLGLGEQFF	TGTGCCAGCAGGGATCCCGGACTAGGGTTGGGTGAGCAGTTCTTC
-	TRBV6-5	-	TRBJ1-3	CASSSRTTAGNTIYF	TGTGCCAGCAGTTCCCGAACGACAGCTGGAAACACCATATATTTT
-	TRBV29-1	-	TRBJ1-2	CSGSIVGGGESGYTF	TGCAGCGGCTCAATCGTGGGGGGAGGGGAAAGTGGCTACACCTTC
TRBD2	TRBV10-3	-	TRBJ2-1	CAISGTSGAYNEQFF	TGTGCCATCAGTGGGACTAGCGGGGCTTACAATGAGCAGTTCTTC
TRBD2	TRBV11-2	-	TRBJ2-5	CASSPGVAGTQYF	TGTGCCAGCAGCCCGGGGGTAGCGGGGACCCAGTACTTC
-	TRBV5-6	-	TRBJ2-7	CASRSLAGQVEQYF	TGTGCCAGCCGGTCGCTAGCGGGACAGGTCGAGCAGTACTTC
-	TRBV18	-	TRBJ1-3	CASSLPGQRGNTIYF	TGTGCCAGCTCACTACCAGGACAGCGGGGAAACACCATATATTTT
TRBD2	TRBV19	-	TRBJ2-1	CASSPLAGGPHNEQFF	TGTGCCAGTAGTCCCCTGGCGGGAGGGCCGCATAATGAGCAGTTCTTC
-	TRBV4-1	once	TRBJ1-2	CASSQDHREFDIYGYTF	TGCGCCAGCAGCCAAGATCACAGGGAGTTTGATATCTATGGCTACACCTTC
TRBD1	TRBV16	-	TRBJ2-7	CASSQKRGPPYEQYF	TGTGCCAGCAGCCAAAAGAGGGGGCCCCCCTACGAGCAGTACTTC
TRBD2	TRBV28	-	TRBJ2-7	CASSFRSGTSGDEQYF	TGTGCCAGCAGTTTCCGTTCTGGGACTAGCGGGGACGAGCAGTACTTC
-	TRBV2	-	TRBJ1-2	CASSEQGLIYGYTF	TGTGCCAGCAGTGAACAGGGGCTGATCTATGGCTACACCTTC
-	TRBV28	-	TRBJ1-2	CASSAARGASGYTF	TGTGCCAGCAGCGCCGCTCGGGGGGCCTCTGGCTACACCTTC
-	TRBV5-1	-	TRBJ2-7	CASSIAFSYEQYF	TGCGCCAGCAGCATAGCTTTTTCCTACGAGCAGTACTTC
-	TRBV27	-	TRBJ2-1	CASSLSAGRAHNEQFF	TGTGCCAGCAGTTTATCGGCGGGCCGCGCCCACAATGAGCAGTTCTTC
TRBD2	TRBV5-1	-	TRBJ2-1	CASSLERAGGYNEQFF	TGCGCCAGCAGCTTGGAGAGAGCGGGAGGGTACAATGAGCAGTTCTTC
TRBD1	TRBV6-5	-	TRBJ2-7	CASSRPGGSYEQYF	TGTGCCAGCAGTAGACCAGGGGGCAGCTACGAGCAGTACTTC
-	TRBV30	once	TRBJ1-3	CAWRTGNTIYF	TGTGCCTGGAGGACAGGAAACACCATATATTTT
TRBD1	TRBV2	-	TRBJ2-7	CASQRDSYEQYF	TGTGCCAGTCAACGGGACAGTTACGAGCAGTACTTC
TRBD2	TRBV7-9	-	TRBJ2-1	CASSPGLASVNEQFF	TGTGCCAGCAGCCCGGGACTAGCGAGCGTCAATGAGCAGTTCTTC
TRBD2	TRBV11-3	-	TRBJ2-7	CASSLSGLADYEQYF	TGTGCCAGCAGCTTATCTGGACTAGCGGATTACGAGCAGTACTTC
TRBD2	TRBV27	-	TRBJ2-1	CASSYEAGRSYNEQFF	TGTGCCAGCAGTTACGAAGCGGGACGCTCCTACAATGAGCAGTTCTTC
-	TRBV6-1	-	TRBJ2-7	CASSKTGAYEQYF	TGTGCCAGCAGTAAGACAGGAGCCTACGAGCAGTACTTC
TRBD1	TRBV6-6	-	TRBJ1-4	CASGQGWEKLFF	TGTGCCAGCGGACAGGGGTGGGAAAAACTGTTTTTT
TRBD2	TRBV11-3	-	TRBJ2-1	CASSGGRASYNEQFF	TGTGCCAGCTCAGGCGGGAGGGCCTCCTACAATGAGCAGTTCTTC
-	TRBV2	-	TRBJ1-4	CASSGGNEKLFF	TGTGCCAGCTCCGGGGGGAATGAAAAACTGTTTTTT
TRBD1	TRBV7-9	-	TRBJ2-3	CASISRPGQGSDTQYF	TGTGCCAGCATCTCCCGACCGGGACAGGGTAGCGATACGCAGTATTTT
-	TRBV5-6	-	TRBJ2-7	CASSSRYSWPGEQYF	TGTGCCAGCAGCTCACGATACAGTTGGCCTGGCGAGCAGTACTTC
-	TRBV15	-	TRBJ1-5	CATSRRGKLNQPQHF	TGTGCCACCAGCAGACGGGGAAAGCTAAATCAGCCCCAGCATTTT
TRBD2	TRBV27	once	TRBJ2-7	CASSSSGSAEQYF	TGTGCCAGCAGTTCGAGCGGGAGCGCCGAGCAGTACTTC
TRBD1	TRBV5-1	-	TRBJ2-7	CASSLLPLQGNYEQYF	TGCGCCAGCAGCCTGCTCCCACTACAGGGGAACTACGAGCAGTACTTC
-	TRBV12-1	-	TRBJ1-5	CASSFPTYRGNQPQHF	TGTGCCAGCAGCTTTCCGACATACCGAGGCAATCAGCCCCAGCATTTT
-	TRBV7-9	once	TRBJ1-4	CASSLSTGWDEKLFF	TGTGCCAGCAGCTTATCTACAGGGTGGGACGAAAAACTGTTTTTT
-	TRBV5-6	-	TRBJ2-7	CASSSQVPYEQYF	TGTGCCAGCAGCTCACAGGTGCCCTACGAGCAGTACTTC
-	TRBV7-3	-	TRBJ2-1	CASSLTGAGYNEQFF	TGTGCCAGCAGCTTAACAGGAGCCGGCTACAATGAGCAGTTCTTC
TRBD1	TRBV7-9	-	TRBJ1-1	CASSPVRGLLGYTEAFF	TGTGCCAGCAGCCCGGTGAGGGGGCTCCTGGGTTACACTGAAGCTTTCTTT
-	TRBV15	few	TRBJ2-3	CATSEQRGAGSDTQYF	TGTGCCACCAGCGAACAACGGGGGGCCGGGTCAGATACGCAGTATTTT
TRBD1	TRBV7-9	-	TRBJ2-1	CASSHDRDRGNNEQFF	TGTGCCAGCAGCCATGACCGGGACAGGGGCAACAATGAGCAGTTCTTC
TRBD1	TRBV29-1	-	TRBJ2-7	CSVVRQGEQYF	TGCAGCGTAGTTCGACAGGGCGAGCAGTACTTC
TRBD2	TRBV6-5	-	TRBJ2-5	CASSYLAGRETQYF	TGTGCCAGCAGTTACCTAGCGGGAAGAGAGACCCAGTACTTC
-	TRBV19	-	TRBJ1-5	CASAVRGWDQPQHF	TGTGCCAGTGCGGTGCGGGGATGGGATCAGCCCCAGCATTTT
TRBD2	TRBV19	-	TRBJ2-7	CASSTTSGSYEQYF	TGTGCCAGTAGCACGACTAGCGGGAGCTACGAGCAGTACTTC
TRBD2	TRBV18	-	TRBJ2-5	CASSPPGRDRETQYF	TGTGCCAGCTCACCACCGGGGAGGGACCGGGAGACCCAGTACTTC
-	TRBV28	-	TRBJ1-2	CASSLSYREYYTF	TGTGCCAGCAGTTTATCCTACAGGGAGTACTACACCTTC
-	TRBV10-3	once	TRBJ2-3	CAISASPPGADTQYF	TGTGCCATCAGTGCTAGCCCCCCAGGGGCAGATACGCAGTATTTT
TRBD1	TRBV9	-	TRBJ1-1	CASSAPGQWNTEAFF	TGTGCCAGCAGCGCCCCGGGACAGTGGAACACTGAAGCTTTCTTT
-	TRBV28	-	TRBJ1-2	CASSLVVNYGYTF	TGTGCCAGCAGTTTGGTAGTGAACTATGGCTACACCTTC
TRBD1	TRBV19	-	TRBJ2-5	CASSRRGQVGQETQYF	TGTGCCAGTAGTCGGCGGGGACAGGTGGGACAAGAGACCCAGTACTTC
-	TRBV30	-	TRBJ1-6	CAWSEGSPLHF	TGTGCCTGGAGTGAGGGGTCACCCCTCCACTTT
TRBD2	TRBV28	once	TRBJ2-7	CASSLLAGPYEQYF	TGTGCCAGCAGTTTACTAGCGGGTCCCTACGAGCAGTACTTC
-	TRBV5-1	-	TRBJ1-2	CASSFRQAGDGYTF	TGCGCCAGCAGCTTCAGACAGGCGGGGGATGGCTACACCTTC
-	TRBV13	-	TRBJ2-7	CASSWVRDRTYEQYF	TGTGCCAGCAGCTGGGTCCGGGATCGAACCTACGAGCAGTACTTC
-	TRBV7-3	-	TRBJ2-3	CASSLGVGPTDTQYF	TGTGCCAGCAGCTTAGGTGTTGGCCCCACAGATACGCAGTATTTT
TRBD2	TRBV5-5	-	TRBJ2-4	CASIGTTGGKKNIQYF	TGTGCCAGCATTGGGACAACGGGAGGGAAGAAAAACATTCAGTACTTC